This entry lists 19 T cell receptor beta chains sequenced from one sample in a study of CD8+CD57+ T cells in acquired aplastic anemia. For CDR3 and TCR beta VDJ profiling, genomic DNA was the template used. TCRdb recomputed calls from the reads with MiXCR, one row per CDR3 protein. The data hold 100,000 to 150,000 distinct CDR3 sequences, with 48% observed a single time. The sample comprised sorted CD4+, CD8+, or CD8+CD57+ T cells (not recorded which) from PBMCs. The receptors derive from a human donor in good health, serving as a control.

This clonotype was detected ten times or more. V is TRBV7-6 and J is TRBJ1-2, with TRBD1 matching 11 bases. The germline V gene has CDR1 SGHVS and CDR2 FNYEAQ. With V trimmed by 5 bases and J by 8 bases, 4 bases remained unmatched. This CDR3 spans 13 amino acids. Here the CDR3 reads CASSTGQGDGYTF. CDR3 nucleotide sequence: TGTGCCAGCAGCACGGGACAGGGGGACGGCTACACCTTC.

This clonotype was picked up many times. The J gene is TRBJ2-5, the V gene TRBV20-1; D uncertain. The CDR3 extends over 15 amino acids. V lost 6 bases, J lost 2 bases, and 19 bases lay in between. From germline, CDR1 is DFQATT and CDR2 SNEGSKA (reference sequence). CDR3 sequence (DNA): TGCAGTGCCTTGATTGCGCGTGGTGGGCAAGAGACCCAGTACTTC. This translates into CSALIARGGQETQYF.

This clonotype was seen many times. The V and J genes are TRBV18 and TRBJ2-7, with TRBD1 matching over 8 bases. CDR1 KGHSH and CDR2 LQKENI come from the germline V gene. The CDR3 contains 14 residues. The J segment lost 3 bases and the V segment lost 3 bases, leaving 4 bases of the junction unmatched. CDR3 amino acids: CASSPGTGVYEQYF. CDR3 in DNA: TGTGCCAGCTCACCGGGGACAGGAGTCTACGAGCAGTACTTC.

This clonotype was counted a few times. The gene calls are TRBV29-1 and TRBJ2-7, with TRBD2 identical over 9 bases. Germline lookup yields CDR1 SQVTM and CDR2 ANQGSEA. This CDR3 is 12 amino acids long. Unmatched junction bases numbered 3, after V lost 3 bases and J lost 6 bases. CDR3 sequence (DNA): TGCAGCGTTGAGCGGGGGGGCCTCGAGCAGTACTTC. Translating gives CSVERGGLEQYF.

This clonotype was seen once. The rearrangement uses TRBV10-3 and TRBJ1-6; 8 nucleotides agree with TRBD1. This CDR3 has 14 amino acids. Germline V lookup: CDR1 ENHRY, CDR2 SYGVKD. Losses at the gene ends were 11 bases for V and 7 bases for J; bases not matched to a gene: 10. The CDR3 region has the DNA TGTGCCGTCGCGCAGGGGGCGCGGAATTCACCCCTCCACTTT. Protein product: CAVAQGARNSPLHF.

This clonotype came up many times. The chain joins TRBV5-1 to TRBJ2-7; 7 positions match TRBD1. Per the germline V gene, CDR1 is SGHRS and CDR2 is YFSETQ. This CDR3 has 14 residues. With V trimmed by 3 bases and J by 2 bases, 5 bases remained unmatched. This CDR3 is CASSYGTDTYEQYF. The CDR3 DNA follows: TGCGCCAGCAGCTACGGGACAGATACCTACGAGCAGTACTTC.

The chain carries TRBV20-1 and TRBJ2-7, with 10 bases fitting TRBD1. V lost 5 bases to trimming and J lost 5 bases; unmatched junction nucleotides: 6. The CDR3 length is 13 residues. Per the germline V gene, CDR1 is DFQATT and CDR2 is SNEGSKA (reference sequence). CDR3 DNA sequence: TGCAGTGCTCCCCGACAGGGGGCAGACGAGCAGTACTTC. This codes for CSAPRQGADEQYF.

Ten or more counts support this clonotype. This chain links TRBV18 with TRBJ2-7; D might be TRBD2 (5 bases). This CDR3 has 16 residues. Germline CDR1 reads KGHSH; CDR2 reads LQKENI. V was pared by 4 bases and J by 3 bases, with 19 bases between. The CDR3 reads CASSQRNLARGYEQYF. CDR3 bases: TGTGCCAGCTCACAGCGTAACTTAGCGCGCGGCTACGAGCAGTACTTC. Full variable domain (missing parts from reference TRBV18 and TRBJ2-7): NAGVMQNPRHLVRRRGQEARLRCSPMKGHSHVYWYRQLPEEGLKFMVYLQKENIIDESGMPKERFSAEFPKEGPSILRIQQVVRGDSAAYFCASSQRNLARGYEQYFGPGTRLTVT.

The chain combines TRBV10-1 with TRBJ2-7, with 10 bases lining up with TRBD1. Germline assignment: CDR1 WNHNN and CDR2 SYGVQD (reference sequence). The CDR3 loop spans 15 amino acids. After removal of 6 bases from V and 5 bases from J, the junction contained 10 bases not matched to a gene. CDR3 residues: CASSWTGGPGDEQYF. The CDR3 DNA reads TGCGCCAGCAGCTGGACAGGGGGTCCTGGGGACGAGCAGTACTTC.

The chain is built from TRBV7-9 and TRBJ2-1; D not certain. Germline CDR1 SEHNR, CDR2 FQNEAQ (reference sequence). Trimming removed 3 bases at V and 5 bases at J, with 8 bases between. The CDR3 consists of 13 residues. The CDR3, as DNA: TGTGCCAGCAGCTTGTTCCAAGACAATGAGCAGTTCTTC. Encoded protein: CASSLFQDNEQFF.

The CDR3 protein is CASSPSGGEYNEQFF. Here the CDR3 DNA reads TGTGCCAGCAGTCCTAGCGGGGGGGAGTACAATGAGCAGTTCTTC. This chain connects TRBV7-2 to TRBJ2-1, with 12 nucleotides matching TRBD2. Per germline, CDR1 SGHTA and CDR2 FQGNSA. The length of the CDR3 is 15 residues. Unmatched junction bases numbered 4, after V lost 6 bases and J lost 4 bases.

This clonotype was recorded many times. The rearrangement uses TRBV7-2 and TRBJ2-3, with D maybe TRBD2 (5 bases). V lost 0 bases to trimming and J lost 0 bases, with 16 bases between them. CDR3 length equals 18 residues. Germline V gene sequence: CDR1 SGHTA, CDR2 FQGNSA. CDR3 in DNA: TGTGCCAGCAGCTTAGCCCCCCGACTGAGCGGAAGCACAGATACGCAGTATTTT. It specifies CASSLAPRLSGSTDTQYF.

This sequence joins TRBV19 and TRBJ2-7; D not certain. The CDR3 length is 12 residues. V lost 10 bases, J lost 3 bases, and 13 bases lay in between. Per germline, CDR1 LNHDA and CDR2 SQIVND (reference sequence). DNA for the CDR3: TGTGCCACTGAGGCCCCTAACTACGAGCAGTACTTC. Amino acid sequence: CATEAPNYEQYF.

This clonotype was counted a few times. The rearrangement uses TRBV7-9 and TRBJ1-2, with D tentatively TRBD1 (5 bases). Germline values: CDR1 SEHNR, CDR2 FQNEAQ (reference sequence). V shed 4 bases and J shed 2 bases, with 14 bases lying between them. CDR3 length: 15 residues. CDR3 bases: TGTGCCAGCAGCTCCGCAGGCCCAGGGAACTATGGCTACACCTTC. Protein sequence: CASSSAGPGNYGYTF.

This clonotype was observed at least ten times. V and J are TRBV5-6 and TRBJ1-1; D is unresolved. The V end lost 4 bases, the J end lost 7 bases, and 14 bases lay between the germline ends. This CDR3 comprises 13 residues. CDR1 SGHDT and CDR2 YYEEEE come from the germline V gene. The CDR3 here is CASSQLPSGEAFF. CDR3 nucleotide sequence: TGTGCCAGCAGCCAACTACCTTCGGGTGAAGCTTTCTTT.

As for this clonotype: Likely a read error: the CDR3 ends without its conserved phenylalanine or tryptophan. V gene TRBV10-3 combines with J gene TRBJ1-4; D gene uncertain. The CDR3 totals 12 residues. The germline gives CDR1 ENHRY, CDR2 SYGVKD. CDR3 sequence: CAISDVGEELFL. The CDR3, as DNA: TGTGCCATCAGTGACGTGGGTGAAGAACTGTTTCTT.

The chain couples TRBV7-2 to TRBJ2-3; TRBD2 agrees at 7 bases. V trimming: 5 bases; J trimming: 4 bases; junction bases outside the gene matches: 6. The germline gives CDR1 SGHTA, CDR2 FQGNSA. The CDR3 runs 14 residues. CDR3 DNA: TGTGCCAGCAGCCGCGGGGGAGGGGCAGATACGCAGTATTTT. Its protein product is CASSRGGGADTQYF.

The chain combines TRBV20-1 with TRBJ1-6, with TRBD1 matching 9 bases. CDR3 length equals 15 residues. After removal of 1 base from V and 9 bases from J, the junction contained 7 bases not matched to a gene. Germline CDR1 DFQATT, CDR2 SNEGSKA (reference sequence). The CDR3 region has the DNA TGCAGTGCTAGAGTTACGGGACAGGGAGGTTCACCCCTCCACTTT. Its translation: CSARVTGQGGSPLHF.

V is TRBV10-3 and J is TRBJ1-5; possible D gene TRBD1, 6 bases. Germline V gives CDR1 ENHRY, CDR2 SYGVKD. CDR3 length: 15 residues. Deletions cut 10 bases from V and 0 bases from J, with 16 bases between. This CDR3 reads CATGDGQYSNQPQHF. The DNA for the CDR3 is TGTGCCACGGGGGATGGACAGTATAGCAATCAGCCCCAGCATTTT.